These 25 T cell receptor beta chains were sequenced from one sample in a study of blood T cell repertoires in COVID-19. Assay used: immunoSEQ multiplex PCR; TCRdb lists only in-frame clones, some missing. The table has more than 85,000 clones, approximately 87% seen once. Sequencing was done on a sample of peripheral blood. These receptors all stem from a woman aged 55-75 years with acute or convalescent COVID-19.

The rearrangement links TRBV29-1 to TRBJ1-1, with 8 positions matching TRBD1. Germline V lookup: CDR1 SQVTM, CDR2 ANQGSEA. CDR3 length: 12 amino acids. Trimming took 7 bases from V and 3 from J; bases not matched to a gene: 4. As DNA, the CDR3 is TGCAGCGGCAACAGGGGGGACACTGAAGCTTTCTTT. Residues: CSGNRGDTEAFF.

The chain joins TRBV19 to TRBJ1-2, with TRBD1 matching over 8 bases. Trimming cost V 10 bases and J 8 bases; bases outside gene matches: 18. Germline-derived CDR1 and CDR2 are LNHDA and SQIVND (reference sequence). This CDR3 has 15 residues. This CDR3 reads CATNKPGTGLGGYTF. The CDR3 DNA reads as TGTGCCACGAATAAACCCGGGACAGGCCTTGGAGGCTACACCTTC. Full variable domain (outside the CDR3, taken from reference TRBV19 and TRBJ1-2): DGGITQSPKYLFRKEGQNVTLSCEQNLNHDAMYWYRQDPGQGLRLIYYSQIVNDFQKGDIAEGYSVSREKKESFPLTVTSAQKNPTAFYLCATNKPGTGLGGYTFGSGTRLTVV.

The CDR3 nucleotides read TGTGCCAGCTCACCCAGACAGGGGTTTACGGGAGAGCAGTACTTC. This sequence encodes CASSPRQGFTGEQYF. The chain combines TRBV18 with TRBJ2-7, with 8 nucleotides matching TRBD1. This CDR3 is 15 amino acids long. After removal of 3 bases from V and 7 bases from J, the junction contained 11 bases not matched to a gene. Looked up from germline, CDR1 is KGHSH and CDR2 is LQKENI.

V is TRBV7-8 and J is TRBJ2-1; 9 bases are a match to TRBD1. CDR3 size: 15 residues. CDR1 and CDR2 (germline): SGHVS, FQNEAQ. V lost 1 base, J lost 9 bases, and 7 bases stayed unmatched. For the CDR3, the DNA is TGTGCCAGCAGCTTAGGCACAGGGGGCTTGAGTGAGCAGTTCTTC. Amino acid sequence: CASSLGTGGLSEQFF. Full variable domain (missing parts from reference TRBV7-8 and TRBJ2-1): GAGVSQSPRYKVAKRGQDVALRCDPISGHVSLFWYQQALGQGPEFLTYFQNEAQLDKSGLPSDRFFAERPEGSVSTLKIQRTQQEDSAVYLCASSLGTGGLSEQFFGPGTRLTVL.

V gene TRBV7-2 combines with J gene TRBJ1-1; D is possibly TRBD1 (5 bases). In germline, CDR1 is SGHTA, CDR2 FQGNSA. The CDR3 has 14 amino acids. Trimming took 2 bases from V and 5 from J, leaving 12 bases between them. CDR3: CASSLLLKGTEAFF. CDR3 coding DNA: TGTGCCAGCAGCTTACTACTGAAGGGGACTGAAGCTTTCTTT.

V usage is TRBV28 and J usage is TRBJ2-5; 9 positions agree with TRBD2. V trimming: 4 bases; J trimming: 3 bases; junction bases outside the gene matches: 6. The CDR3 extends over 15 amino acids. CDR1 is MDHEN, CDR2 SYDVKM, per germline. The CDR3 bases are TGTGCCAGCAGTTCGGGACTAGCCCATAAAGAGACCCAGTACTTC. The encoded protein is CASSSGLAHKETQYF. The variable domain in full, completed from reference TRBV28 and TRBJ2-5, reads DVKVTQSSRYLVKRTGEKVFLECVQDMDHENMFWYRQDPGLGLRLIYFSYDVKMKEKGDIPEGYSVSREKKERFSLILESASTNQTSMYLCASSSGLAHKETQYFGPGTRLLVL.

The chain couples TRBV29-1 to TRBJ2-1; no definite D call. CDR3 length equals 15 residues. Germline V CDR1 and CDR2: SQVTM, ANQGSEA. V lost 1 base to trimming and J lost 0 bases, with 10 bases between them. The CDR3 loop reads CSVEGSLLSYNEQFF. DNA for the CDR3: TGCAGCGTTGAAGGGTCCCTACTCTCCTACAATGAGCAGTTCTTC.

V usage is TRBV30 and J usage is TRBJ2-1; the D gene is possibly TRBD2 (7 bases). CDR1 is GTSNPN and CDR2 is SVGIG in the germline V gene (reference sequence). Trimming took off 0 bases at V and 6 bases at J, with 12 bases between the two ends. This CDR3 is built from 14 residues. CDR3 sequence: CAWSVGGGLNEQFF. CDR3 sequence (DNA): TGTGCCTGGAGTGTAGGGGGGGGCCTCAATGAGCAGTTCTTC. The whole variable domain, filled in from reference TRBV30 and TRBJ2-1, reads SQTIHQWPATLVQPVGSPLSLECTVEGTSNPNLYWYRQAAGRGLQLLFYSVGIGQISSEVPQNLSASRPQDRQFILSSKKLLLSDSGFYLCAWSVGGGLNEQFFGPGTRLTVL.

This clone was seen only a few times. Here the CDR3 DNA reads TGTGCCAGTGAGGCTGGGGCGAGTGAAAAACTGTTTTTT. Its translation: CASEAGASEKLFF. The chain carries TRBV7-9 and TRBJ1-4, with D possibly TRBD1 on 5 matching bases. The CDR3 is 13 amino acids. The V and J ends lost 9 bases and 7 bases respectively, with 15 bases between them. Per germline, CDR1 SEHNR and CDR2 FQNEAQ (reference sequence).

There are many counts of this clone. The V call is TRBV29-1, the J call TRBJ2-3; TRBD2 matches 8 bases. The V gene's germline CDR1 is SQVTM and CDR2 ANQGSEA. This CDR3 contains 13 residues. Trimming cost V 7 bases and J 1 base; bases outside gene matches: 4. CDR3 nucleotides: TGCAGCGCCCGGCGGGGGGGCACAGATACGCAGTATTTT. The encoded protein is CSARRGGTDTQYF.

V and J are TRBV24-1 and TRBJ1-4; D call uncertain. Per germline, CDR1 KGHDR and CDR2 SFDVKD. The CDR3 covers 16 residues. V lost 4 bases to trimming and J lost 1 base, with 12 bases between them. For the CDR3, the DNA is TGTGCCACCAGTGACGCCGATAGCCGAACTAATGAAAAACTGTTTTTT. Protein sequence: CATSDADSRTNEKLFF.

The rearrangement joins TRBV15 to TRBJ1-1; TRBD1 might be the D (6 bases). Germline loops: CDR1 LNHNV, CDR2 YYDKDF (reference sequence). V was trimmed by 2 bases and J by 7 bases, leaving 23 bases between them. The CDR3 is 17 residues long. The CDR3 protein is CATSRWTGGSLGYEAFF. CDR3 nucleotide sequence: TGTGCCACCAGCAGATGGACGGGGGGCAGTCTAGGGTATGAAGCTTTCTTT.

The chain has TRBV19 and TRBJ1-1; 7 bases match TRBD1. Germline V gene sequence: CDR1 LNHDA, CDR2 SQIVND (reference sequence). The CDR3 spans 16 residues. J gave up 2 bases and V 5 bases, and 11 bases lay outside the gene matches. In DNA, the CDR3 is TGTGCCAGTAGTCCCCAATCGGGACAGCCTAACACTGAAGCTTTCTTT. Protein product: CASSPQSGQPNTEAFF.

This sequence joins TRBV28 and TRBJ1-1; 7 bases fit TRBD1. Germline CDR1 MDHEN, CDR2 SYDVKM. Trimming cost V 8 bases and J 5 bases; bases outside gene matches: 17. The CDR3 runs 16 residues. In DNA, the CDR3 is TGTGCCAGCTTGGAGGGGGCTGGGGCGGTGTGGACTGAAGCTTTCTTT. This gives the protein CASLEGAGAVWTEAFF.

This chain uses TRBV2 with TRBJ1-1; TRBD1 is a possible D gene (6 bases). Deletions cut 5 bases from V and 1 base from J, with 8 bases between. The CDR3 is made up of 13 amino acids. Germline V gene data show CDR1 as SNHLY and CDR2 as FYNNEI. CDR3: CASSLQGNTEAFF. CDR3 bases: TGTGCCAGCAGTTTACAGGGGAACACTGAAGCTTTCTTT.

The chain links TRBV7-9 to TRBJ2-7; 7 bases map to TRBD2. The germline CDR1 and CDR2 sequences are SEHNR and FQNEAQ (reference sequence). The V and J ends lost 2 bases and 3 bases, in that order; junction bases with no gene match: 4. The CDR3 contains 14 residues. The CDR3 sequence: CASSLRSGVYEQYF. The DNA of the CDR3 is TGTGCCAGCAGCTTACGAAGCGGGGTCTACGAGCAGTACTTC.

The rearrangement links TRBV9 to TRBJ2-3; TRBD2 might be the D (6 bases). Germline CDR1 is SGDLS and CDR2 is YYNGEE. This CDR3 is 16 amino acids long. With 4 bases removed from V and 3 bases from J, the gap between germline ends came to 18 bases. As DNA, the CDR3 is TGTGCCAGCAGCCCCCCCTTCGGAGGGGTGACAGATACGCAGTATTTT. It codes for CASSPPFGGVTDTQYF.

DNA for the CDR3: TGTGCCAGCAGTTTATCGGCGGAATTAAACACCGGGGAGCTGTTTTTT. Translating gives CASSLSAELNTGELFF. The J gene is TRBJ2-2, the V gene TRBV27; D unclear. The CDR3 is 16 amino acids. Trimming shortened V by 0 bases and J by 2 bases, and 10 bases separated the two germline ends. CDR1 and CDR2 (germline): MNHEY, SMNVEV (reference sequence).

This clone is a singleton in its sample. The CDR3 sequence is CASTPGQAVHEQYF. The DNA of the CDR3 is TGCGCCAGCACTCCGGGACAGGCCGTTCACGAGCAGTACTTC. The rearrangement links TRBV5-1 to TRBJ2-7; 8 bases are a match to TRBD1. Germline V CDR1 and CDR2: SGHRS, YFSETQ. Trimming cost V 6 bases and J 5 bases; bases outside gene matches: 10. This CDR3 contains 14 residues.

This chain links TRBV20-1 with TRBJ2-1; D not resolved. CDR1 DFQATT and CDR2 SNEGSKA come from the germline V gene (reference sequence). V was pared by 3 bases and J by 0 bases, with 9 bases between. This CDR3 region has 14 residues. CDR3 DNA sequence: TGCAGTGCTAGTGACGTTCCCTCCTACAATGAGCAGTTCTTC. Its translation: CSASDVPSYNEQFF.

The CDR3 DNA sequence: TGTGCCAGCAGCATGCTAGGGAGCGGGAGCTTCGAGCAGTTCTTC. This sequence encodes CASSMLGSGSFEQFF. The chain links TRBV5-8 to TRBJ2-1, with 8 bases that match TRBD2. CDR3 length: 15 residues. V lost 4 bases, J lost 10 bases, and 13 bases stayed unmatched. Germline values: CDR1 SGHTS, CDR2 YDEGEE.

The chain employs TRBV7-3 and TRBJ2-2; TRBD2 aligns across 7 bases. Germline CDR1 is SGHTA and CDR2 is FQGTGA. The junction had 6 bases not matched to a gene; V was cut back by 4 bases and J by 4 bases. CDR3 length equals 15 residues. CDR3 sequence reads: CASSYTGGSTGELFF. CDR3 DNA: TGTGCCAGCAGCTACACCGGGGGGAGCACCGGGGAGCTGTTTTTT.

The genes are TRBV12-3 or TRBV12-4 and TRBJ1-1, with unresolved D. CDR3 length: 12 amino acids. V lost 5 bases and J lost 9, with 13 bases in between. Here the CDR3 DNA reads TGTGCCAGCAGTGAGGTGGTGACCAAAGCTTTCTTT. Translated, it gives CASSEVVTKAFF.

The sample holds a few counts of this clone. V and J are TRBV18 and TRBJ1-2; maybe TRBD1 (5 bases). Germline V gene data show CDR1 as KGHSH and CDR2 as LQKENI. The CDR3 is 12 amino acids. V dropped 6 bases and J dropped 2 bases, with 7 bases sitting between them. The CDR3 DNA sequence: TGTGCCAGCTCGGACAACAACTATGGCTACACCTTC. The encoded protein is CASSDNNYGYTF.

The chain joins TRBV12-3 or TRBV12-4 to TRBJ1-1; D perhaps matches TRBD1 (6 bases). This CDR3 spans 13 amino acids. V shed 6 bases and J shed 1 base, with 9 bases lying between them. The CDR3 sequence: CASREQGNTEAFF. For the CDR3, the DNA is TGTGCCAGCAGGGAACAGGGGAACACTGAAGCTTTCTTT.